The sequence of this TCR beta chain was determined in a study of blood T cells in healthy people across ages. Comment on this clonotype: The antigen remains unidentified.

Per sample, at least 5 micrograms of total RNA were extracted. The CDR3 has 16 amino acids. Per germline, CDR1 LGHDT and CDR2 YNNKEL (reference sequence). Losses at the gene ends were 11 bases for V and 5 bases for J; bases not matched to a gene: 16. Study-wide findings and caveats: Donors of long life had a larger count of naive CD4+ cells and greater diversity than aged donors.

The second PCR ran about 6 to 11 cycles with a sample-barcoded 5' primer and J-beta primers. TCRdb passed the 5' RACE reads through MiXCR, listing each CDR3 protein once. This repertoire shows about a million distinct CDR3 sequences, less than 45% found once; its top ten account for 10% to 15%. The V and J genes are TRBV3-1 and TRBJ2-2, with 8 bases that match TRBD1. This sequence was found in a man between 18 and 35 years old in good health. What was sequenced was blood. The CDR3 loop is CAGWDRRQGSTGELFF. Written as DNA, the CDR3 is TGTGCCGGCTGGGACAGGAGACAGGGGAGTACCGGGGAGCTGTTTTTT. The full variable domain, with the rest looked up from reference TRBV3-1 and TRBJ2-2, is DTAVSQTPKYLVTQMGNDKSIKCEQNLGHDTMYWYKQDSKKFLKIMFSYNNKELIINETVPNRFSPKSPDKAHLNLHINSLELGDSAVYFCAGWDRRQGSTGELFFGEGSRLTVL.